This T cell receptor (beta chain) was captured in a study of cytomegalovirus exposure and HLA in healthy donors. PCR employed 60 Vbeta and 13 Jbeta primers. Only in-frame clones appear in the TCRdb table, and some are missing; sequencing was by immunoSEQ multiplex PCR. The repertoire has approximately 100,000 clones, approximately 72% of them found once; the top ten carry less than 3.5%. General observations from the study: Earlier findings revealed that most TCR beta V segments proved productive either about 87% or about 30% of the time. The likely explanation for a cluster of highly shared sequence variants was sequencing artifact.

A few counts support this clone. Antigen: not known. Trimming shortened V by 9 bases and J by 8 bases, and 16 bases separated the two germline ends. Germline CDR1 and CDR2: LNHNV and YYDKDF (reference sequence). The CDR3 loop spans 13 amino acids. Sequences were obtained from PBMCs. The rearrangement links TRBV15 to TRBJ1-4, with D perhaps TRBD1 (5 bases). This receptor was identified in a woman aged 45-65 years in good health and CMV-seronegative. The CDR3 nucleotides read TGTGCCACTCGGCCTGGGACTGGGGAAAAACTGTTTTTT. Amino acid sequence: CATRPGTGEKLFF.